Each of the 25 T cell receptor beta chains below was sequenced from the same sample in a study of blood T cell repertoires in COVID-19. Produced via immunoSEQ multiplex PCR; TCRdb's table is partial and in-frame only. The table includes about 120,000 clones, about 84% detected once. The sequencing input was peripheral blood. These receptors all stem from a man in his forties or fifties with acute or convalescent COVID-19.

The chain employs TRBV9 and TRBJ2-7; 9 nucleotides align to TRBD1. With 6 bases clipped from V and 4 bases from J, the junction kept 8 bases outside the gene matches. CDR1 and CDR2 from the germline V gene are SGDLS and YYNGEE. The CDR3 length is 14 residues. The CDR3 coding sequence is TGTGCCAGCAACCCGGGACAGGGACATTACGAGCAGTACTTC. Its protein product is CASNPGQGHYEQYF. Filled out from reference TRBV9 and TRBJ2-7, the complete variable domain reads DSGVTQTPKHLITATGQRVTLRCSPRSGDLSVYWYQQSLDQGLQFLIQYYNGEERAKGNILERFSAQQFPDLHSELNLSSLELGDSALYFCASNPGQGHYEQYFGPGTRLTVT.

The V gene is TRBV9, the J gene TRBJ1-2; D might be TRBD1 (5 bases). CDR3 length equals 15 residues. V was cut by 0 bases and J by 4 bases, with 13 bases left in between. Per germline, CDR1 SGDLS and CDR2 YYNGEE. CDR3 amino acids: CASSVVEGTGYGYTF. The CDR3, as DNA: TGTGCCAGCAGCGTAGTGGAAGGGACTGGCTATGGCTACACCTTC.

The rearrangement uses TRBV3-1 (or the pseudogene TRBV3-2) and TRBJ1-2; 10 positions agree with TRBD1. Germline values: CDR1 LGHDT, CDR2 YNNKEL (reference sequence). Unmatched junction bases numbered 13, after V lost 4 bases and J lost 8 bases. The length of the CDR3 is 16 residues. This CDR3 reads CASSRGRLGQGNGYTF. The CDR3 region has the DNA TGTGCCAGCAGCCGCGGCCGACTGGGACAGGGGAACGGCTACACCTTC.

This clone is a singleton in its sample. The V gene is TRBV5-1, the J gene TRBJ2-2, with 8 bases identical to TRBD1. This CDR3 contains 15 residues. V gave up 4 bases and J gave up 9 bases; unmatched junction bases: 11. Germline CDR1 is SGHRS and CDR2 is YFSETQ. This CDR3 is CASSPLTGAPRELFF. In nucleotides, the CDR3 is TGCGCCAGCAGCCCATTGACAGGGGCCCCCCGGGAGCTGTTTTTT.

The CDR3 here is CASSAGAGPQETQYF. CDR3 in DNA: TGTGCCAGCAGCGCCGGGGCGGGGCCGCAAGAGACCCAGTACTTC. The chain links TRBV6-4 to TRBJ2-5; TRBD2 might be the D (6 bases). Germline CDR1 reads MRHNA; CDR2 reads SNTAGT. The CDR3 runs 15 residues. V lost 6 bases and J lost 2, with 16 bases in between.

This sequence joins TRBV12-3 or TRBV12-4 and TRBJ2-3; possible D gene TRBD2, 5 bases. The CDR3 has 13 amino acids. Trimming pared 5 bases from V and 8 bases from J, leaving 14 bases between. The CDR3 bases are TGTGCCAGCAGTCAACGAGGGAAGAGTACGCAGTATTTT. Translating it yields CASSQRGKSTQYF.

The V call is TRBV19, the J call TRBJ2-2; 7 bases match TRBD1. This CDR3 comprises 18 residues. Germline CDR1 LNHDA, CDR2 SQIVND (reference sequence). V lost 5 bases to trimming and J lost 1 base; unmatched junction nucleotides: 13. This CDR3 reads CASSVNTLGTENTGELFF. The DNA of the CDR3 is TGTGCCAGTAGTGTAAACACCCTCGGGACAGAGAACACCGGGGAGCTGTTTTTT.

The CDR3 reads CARLGQYGTEAFF. CDR3 nucleotide sequence: TGTGCCAGATTAGGACAGTACGGCACTGAAGCTTTCTTT. The rearrangement links TRBV2 to TRBJ1-1; tentative D call: TRBD1 (6 bases). Germline values: CDR1 SNHLY, CDR2 FYNNEI. This CDR3 is built from 13 residues. The V end lost 9 bases, the J end lost 4 bases, and 15 bases lay between the germline ends.

The chain recombines TRBV29-1 with TRBJ1-3; D gene uncertain. The CDR3 consists of 11 residues. Germline CDR1 SQVTM, CDR2 ANQGSEA. V gave up 7 bases and J gave up 0 bases, with 4 bases separating them. The CDR3 sequence: CSARSGNTIYF. The CDR3 DNA follows: TGCAGCGCCCGCTCTGGAAACACCATATATTTT.

The count of this clone is one. The V and J genes are TRBV11-2 and TRBJ1-6; D is perhaps TRBD1 (6 bases). Germline lookup yields CDR1 SGHAT and CDR2 FQNNGV. This CDR3 contains 15 residues. V was trimmed by 4 bases and J by 5 bases, leaving 12 bases between them. CDR3 amino acids: CASSSQGQNNSPLHF. CDR3 nucleotide sequence: TGTGCCAGCAGCTCACAAGGACAGAATAATTCACCCCTCCACTTT.

The chain links TRBV28 to TRBJ1-5; perhaps TRBD1 as D (6 bases). Germline V gives CDR1 MDHEN, CDR2 SYDVKM. CDR3 size: 16 residues. Trimming shortened V by 6 bases and J by 2 bases, and 17 bases separated the two germline ends. In DNA, the CDR3 is TGTGCCAGCAGGCCGCTCCAGGGGAATGGCAATCAGCCCCAGCATTTT. Its translation is CASRPLQGNGNQPQHF.

In this sample, this clone turned up a few times. The chain uses TRBV7-9 and TRBJ2-7, with a possible D match to TRBD1 (7 bases). Trimming stripped 5 bases from V and 6 bases from J, with 11 bases between. The germline CDR1 and CDR2 sequences are SEHNR and FQNEAQ (reference sequence). The CDR3 covers 12 residues. CDR3 in DNA: TGTGCCAGCAGCGCAGGGGGGAGCGAGCAGTACTTC. Amino acids: CASSAGGSEQYF.

The gene calls are TRBV18 and TRBJ1-4; D is uncertain. The CDR3 is 13 amino acids. Germline CDR1 KGHSH, CDR2 LQKENI. Deletions cut 6 bases from V and 7 bases from J, with 12 bases between. The CDR3 nucleotides are TGTGCCAGCTCCCGCGAGTCAGGTGAAAAACTGTTTTTT. Protein sequence: CASSRESGEKLFF.

The chain has TRBV28 and TRBJ1-2; 7 nucleotides agree with TRBD1. The CDR3 has 14 residues. Per germline, CDR1 MDHEN and CDR2 SYDVKM. The ends lost 6 bases at V and 4 bases at J; junction bases unmatched: 8. CDR3 sequence: CASSRGGMAYGYTF. Written as DNA, the CDR3 is TGTGCCAGCAGCCGAGGGGGCATGGCCTATGGCTACACCTTC.

A note on this clone: In the same sample, other DNA sequences code for this CDR3. This chain uses TRBV29-1 with TRBJ2-6; D is undetermined. V was shortened by 5 bases and J by 0 bases, with 5 bases between the two germline ends. CDR1 and CDR2 (germline): SQVTM, ANQGSEA. This CDR3 is 13 amino acids long. CDR3 nucleotides: TGCAGCGTTTCGAGCTCTGGGGCCAACGTCCTGACTTTC. Protein product: CSVSSSGANVLTF.

The chain joins TRBV6-6 to TRBJ2-3; 7 bases agree with TRBD2. The germline gives CDR1 MNHNY, CDR2 SVGAGI (reference sequence). This CDR3 spans 16 amino acids. V lost 2 bases to trimming and J lost 0 bases; unmatched junction nucleotides: 5. CDR3 DNA sequence: TGTGCCAGCAGTTACGGCGGGAGTACTAGCACAGATACGCAGTATTTT. This gives the protein CASSYGGSTSTDTQYF.

This clone showed up just a few times. This chain links TRBV19 with TRBJ1-2, with 8 bases fitting TRBD1. From germline, CDR1 is LNHDA and CDR2 SQIVND (reference sequence). The junction had 10 bases not matched to a gene; V was cut back by 6 bases and J by 10 bases. CDR3 length: 13 residues. The CDR3 DNA sequence: TGTGCCAGTAGCACGGGACAGGCCACCTCCTACACCTTC. Protein sequence: CASSTGQATSYTF.

The chain links TRBV4-2 to TRBJ1-4; no definite D call. The germline V gene has CDR1 LGHNA and CDR2 YNFKEQ. The CDR3 has 14 amino acids. The V and J ends lost 1 base and 11 bases respectively, with 14 bases between them. CDR3 nucleotide sequence: TGTGCCAGCAGCCAAGTGGGGAGGGTTGAGAAACTGTTTTTT. Translation: CASSQVGRVEKLFF.

The chain is built from TRBV10-1 and TRBJ2-3; 10 bases map to TRBD1. CDR3 length equals 13 residues. Germline V gene data show CDR1 as WNHNN and CDR2 as SYGVQD (reference sequence). J was trimmed by 2 bases and V by 8 bases; bases with no gene match: 1. CDR3 sequence (DNA): TGCGCCAGCGGGACAGGGGCCACAGATACGCAGTATTTT. As protein: CASGTGATDTQYF.

The chain joins TRBV12-3 or TRBV12-4 to TRBJ1-2; tentatively, D is TRBD1 (6 bases). The CDR3 extends over 13 amino acids. Trimming shortened V by 3 bases and J by 2 bases, and 7 bases separated the two germline ends. CDR3 region: CASSLDSNYGYTF. CDR3 bases: TGTGCCAGCAGTTTGGACAGCAACTATGGCTACACCTTC.

This chain connects TRBV18 to TRBJ2-1; a weak D match, TRBD1 (5 bases). Germline assignment: CDR1 KGHSH and CDR2 LQKENI. The length of the CDR3 is 15 residues. Trimming took 7 bases from V and 2 from J, leaving 15 bases between them. CDR3 bases: TGTGCCAGCTTACCGGGTCAGGGAACCTACAATGAGCAGTTCTTC. Translated: CASLPGQGTYNEQFF.

The chain has TRBV10-3 and TRBJ2-7; TRBD2 is a possible D gene (5 bases). The germline V and J ends were trimmed by 4 bases and 4 bases, with 11 bases remaining between them. The CDR3 is made up of 13 amino acids. CDR1 is ENHRY, CDR2 SYGVKD, per germline. The CDR3 loop is CAISVFSGYEQYF. The CDR3 DNA is TGTGCCATCAGTGTATTTTCGGGGTACGAGCAGTACTTC.

The rearrangement uses TRBV9 and TRBJ2-1, with a weak D call TRBD1 (5 bases). Germline V gene data show CDR1 as SGDLS and CDR2 as YYNGEE. Deletions cut 3 bases from V and 0 bases from J, with 10 bases between. The CDR3 loop spans 15 amino acids. CDR3 DNA sequence: TGTGCCAGCAGCGCCCAGGGTAGCTCCTACAATGAGCAGTTCTTC. This codes for CASSAQGSSYNEQFF.

V is TRBV19 and J is TRBJ1-1; 10 bases fit TRBD1. Trimming took 1 base from V and 3 from J; bases not matched to a gene: 5. From germline, CDR1 is LNHDA and CDR2 SQIVND (reference sequence). CDR3 length: 16 amino acids. In nucleotides, the CDR3 is TGTGCCAGTAGTATAGCCCGGACAGGGGGAGACACTGAAGCTTTCTTT. This sequence encodes CASSIARTGGDTEAFF.

The chain carries TRBV30 and TRBJ1-6, with D maybe TRBD1 (5 bases). Germline CDR1 GTSNPN, CDR2 SVGIG (reference sequence). The V end was cut by 4 bases, the J end by 6 bases, with 19 bases between. CDR3 size: 16 residues. The CDR3 spells CAWTVGGPGGNSPLHF. The DNA of the CDR3 is TGTGCCTGGACCGTGGGAGGCCCGGGGGGTAATTCACCCCTCCACTTT.